The T cell receptor (beta chain) described here comes from a study of blood T cell repertoires in COVID-19. Turning to the study itself: Acute and convalescent COVID-19 specimens originated in the United States, Italy and Spain. Sample material is recorded as cDNA or gDNA derived from T cells, B-cell-depleted T cells, or PBMCs.

The junction had 5 bases not matched to a gene; V was cut back by 1 base and J by 0 bases. Germline V gene sequence: CDR1 SGHAT, CDR2 FQNNGV. This CDR3 spans 17 amino acids. In the authors' methods: Estimation of nucleated cell counts was performed using reference gene primer amplification. Measured with immunoSEQ multiplex PCR; TCRdb has only the in-frame clones, and not every one. Clone size and V and J calls were adopted from that table, with D and trimming inferred from the DNA. The sample lists under 200,000 clones, just over 85% occurring once. The sequence was collected from a man in his fifties with active or convalescent COVID-19. Sequences were obtained from peripheral blood. This sequence joins TRBV11-2 and TRBJ2-2; 7 nucleotides match TRBD1. CDR3 protein: CASSLVPRGTNTGELFF. The CDR3 DNA reads as TGTGCCAGCAGCTTAGTGCCCAGGGGGACGAACACCGGGGAGCTGTTTTTT.